One and the same sample provided the 23 T cell receptor beta chains below, sequenced in a study of T cell responses to AZD1222 COVID-19 vaccine. Profiled with immunoSEQ multiplex PCR; TCRdb holds only in-frame clones, not every one. The sample table sets out about 140,000 clones. The sequencing input was peripheral blood. The receptor set was obtained from an adult in good health.

The V gene is TRBV11-2, the J gene TRBJ2-3; a possible D gene is TRBD1 (6 bases). CDR1 is SGHAT, CDR2 FQNNGV, per germline. Between the trimmed V and J ends, which lost 5 bases and 1 base, there was a span of 13 bases. CDR3 length equals 15 residues. The CDR3 DNA follows: TGTGCCAGCAGCCTAGGGGGTCTAGGCACAGATACGCAGTATTTT. This codes for CASSLGGLGTDTQYF.

The V call is TRBV30, the J call TRBJ1-4; D gene unclear. The CDR3 is 13 residues long. Germline values: CDR1 GTSNPN, CDR2 SVGIG (reference sequence). Trimming shortened V by 1 base and J by 7 bases, and 10 bases separated the two germline ends. The CDR3 bases are TGTGCCTGGAGTGCTGGGAAGGGTGAAAAACTGTTTTTT. Translated: CAWSAGKGEKLFF.

The rearrangement joins TRBV7-2 to TRBJ1-5; D uncertain. The CDR3 is made up of 15 amino acids. From germline, CDR1 is SGHTA and CDR2 FQGNSA. Trimming left V 2 bases short and J 0 bases short, with 8 bases between. The CDR3 DNA sequence: TGTGCCAGCAGCTTAACACGTCATAGCAATCAGCCCCAGCATTTT. As protein: CASSLTRHSNQPQHF.

CDR3 in DNA: TGTGCCAGTAGTACCTGGAGCAGACCAAATGAAAAACTGTTTTTT. It yields the protein CASSTWSRPNEKLFF. This chain uses TRBV19 with TRBJ1-4, with no clear D. CDR3 length: 15 amino acids. Trimming pared 4 bases from V and 5 bases from J, leaving 14 bases between. Germline V gene sequence: CDR1 LNHDA, CDR2 SQIVND (reference sequence).

The genes are TRBV11-3 and TRBJ2-7, with D possibly matching TRBD2 (6 bases). V was pared by 5 bases and J by 7 bases, with 12 bases between. The V gene's germline CDR1 is SGHNT and CDR2 YENEEA. The CDR3 sequence is 12 residues long. The CDR3 nucleotides read TGTGCCAGCAGCGCAGGGACTTGGGAGCAGTACTTC. Translated, it gives CASSAGTWEQYF.

DNA for the CDR3: TGTGCCAGCAGCCGCGGGCCGGCGGATACGCAGTATTTT. Its translation is CASSRGPADTQYF. This chain joins TRBV6-5 and TRBJ2-3; TRBD2 is a possible D gene (5 bases). Germline CDR1 MNHEY, CDR2 SVGAGI. The CDR3 has 13 residues. V was cut by 6 bases and J by 6 bases, with 13 bases left in between.

In DNA, the CDR3 is TGTGCCAGCAGCCAGGGGGTCAGGGTTGAAAAACTGTTTTTT. Translation: CASSQGVRVEKLFF. The genes are TRBV11-2 and TRBJ1-4, with 7 nucleotides matching TRBD1. The trim removed 5 bases at V and 7 bases at J, leaving 7 bases unmatched. Germline values: CDR1 SGHAT, CDR2 FQNNGV. This CDR3 contains 14 residues.

This chain joins TRBV28 and TRBJ1-1; 9 nucleotides agree with TRBD1. Trimming cost V 4 bases and J 4 bases; bases outside gene matches: 4. This CDR3 comprises 14 residues. Germline V gene sequence: CDR1 MDHEN, CDR2 SYDVKM. The CDR3 DNA reads TGTGCCAGCAGTTCACCGGGACAGGGCACTGAAGCTTTCTTT. Amino acid sequence: CASSSPGQGTEAFF.

The V call is TRBV12-3 or TRBV12-4, the J call TRBJ1-5, with D perhaps matching TRBD1 (5 bases). V was pared by 5 bases and J by 11 bases, with 16 bases between. The CDR3 totals 13 residues. The CDR3 DNA reads TGTGCCAGCAGTCCGTATACGGGGGTATCCCAGCATTTT. Its translation: CASSPYTGVSQHF.

The chain has TRBV7-9 and TRBJ1-3; D gene ambiguous. The germline V gene has CDR1 SEHNR and CDR2 FQNEAQ (reference sequence). This CDR3 has 15 amino acids. V lost 5 bases and J lost 0, with 11 bases in between. The CDR3 loop reads CASSRRENSGNTIYF. The CDR3 nucleotides are TGTGCCAGCAGCCGCCGGGAAAACTCTGGAAACACCATATATTTT.

The V gene is TRBV7-9, the J gene TRBJ2-7; D is perhaps TRBD1 or TRBD2 (5 bases each). The V and J ends lost 5 bases and 5 bases respectively, with 16 bases between them. Germline-derived CDR1 and CDR2 are SEHNR and FQNEAQ (reference sequence). This CDR3 has 14 amino acids. In nucleotides, the CDR3 is TGTGCCAGCAGCCCCCACTCCTTGGGGGACGAGCAGTACTTC. Translation gives CASSPHSLGDEQYF.

The rearrangement uses TRBV2 and TRBJ1-2, with a possible D match to TRBD1 (5 bases). Trimming left V 7 bases short and J 8 bases short, with 26 bases between. The germline V gene encodes CDR1 SNHLY and CDR2 FYNNEI. The CDR3 totals 16 residues. The chain's CDR3 is CASIQLGEMTEGGYTF. The CDR3 DNA sequence: TGTGCCAGCATCCAACTGGGGGAGATGACAGAGGGAGGCTACACCTTC. The whole variable domain, filled in from reference TRBV2 and TRBJ1-2, reads EPEVTQTPSHQVTQMGQEVILRCVPISNHLYFYWYRQILGQKVEFLVSFYNNEISEKSEIFDDQFSVERPDGSNFTLKIRSTKLEDSAMYFCASIQLGEMTEGGYTFGSGTRLTVV.

The gene calls are TRBV7-2 and TRBJ1-4, with 10 bases fitting TRBD1. This CDR3 is built from 15 residues. V shed 1 base and J 5 bases; nucleotides not matched to a gene: 1. Germline CDR1 and CDR2: SGHTA and FQGNSA. The CDR3: CASSLGGQGNEKLFF. CDR3 coding DNA: TGTGCCAGCAGCTTAGGGGGACAGGGGAATGAAAAACTGTTTTTT.

The V gene is TRBV25-1, the J gene TRBJ2-5, with D perhaps matching TRBD1 (6 bases). CDR1 is MGHDK, CDR2 SYGVNS, per germline. Trimming removed 1 base at V and 2 bases at J, with 8 bases between. There are 14 residues in the CDR3. This CDR3 reads CASSELTGQETQYF. CDR3 nucleotides: TGTGCCAGCAGTGAATTGACAGGACAAGAGACCCAGTACTTC.

The chain has TRBV2 and TRBJ2-7, with a tentative D call TRBD1 (6 bases). The germline V gene has CDR1 SNHLY and CDR2 FYNNEI. There are 13 residues in the CDR3. Between the trimmed V and J ends, which lost 5 bases and 3 bases, there was a span of 11 bases. The CDR3 nucleotides are TGTGCCAGCAGTCTCGGACAGCACTACGAGCAGTACTTC. Amino acid sequence: CASSLGQHYEQYF.

The chain carries TRBV5-1 and TRBJ2-3; 8 nucleotides agree with TRBD1. The CDR3 runs 15 residues. V shed 4 bases, J shed 3 bases, and the junction held 7 bases outside the gene matches. Germline loops: CDR1 SGHRS, CDR2 YFSETQ. Here the CDR3 reads CASSQDRGETDTQYF. The CDR3 region has the DNA TGCGCCAGCAGCCAAGACAGGGGTGAAACAGATACGCAGTATTTT.

The V gene is TRBV5-1, the J gene TRBJ1-5; 7 bases are a match to TRBD1. Germline CDR1 SGHRS, CDR2 YFSETQ. Germline trimming cut 0 bases from V and 9 bases from J; bases unmatched to any gene: 3. This CDR3 region has 13 residues. The CDR3 DNA sequence: TGCGCCAGCAGCTTGGACAGGGGTGCGCCCCAGCATTTT. Its translation: CASSLDRGAPQHF.

The V and J genes are TRBV7-9 and TRBJ2-3; D is unresolved. V was cut by 5 bases and J by 6 bases, with 9 bases left in between. Germline V lookup: CDR1 SEHNR, CDR2 FQNEAQ (reference sequence). The CDR3 sequence is 12 residues long. The CDR3 is CASSHGVDTQYF. For the CDR3, the DNA is TGTGCCAGCAGCCATGGTGTCGATACGCAGTATTTT.

The chain joins TRBV29-1 to TRBJ2-7, with D tentatively TRBD2 (6 bases). This CDR3 contains 13 residues. V shed 3 bases and J shed 3 bases, with 12 bases lying between them. Germline V gene lookup returns CDR1 SQVTM and CDR2 ANQGSEA. CDR3 in amino acids: CSVEEGLGYEQYF. In DNA form, the CDR3 reads TGCAGCGTTGAGGAGGGGCTCGGCTACGAGCAGTACTTC.

The chain links TRBV6-1 to TRBJ1-1, with D hard to call. V lost 3 bases and J 0 bases, leaving 17 bases between the germline ends. Germline V CDR1 and CDR2: MNHNS, SASEGT. CDR3 length equals 17 residues. The CDR3 bases are TGTGCCAGCAGTGAGGGAAGGCGGGTACCCCTGAACACTGAAGCTTTCTTT. Its translation: CASSEGRRVPLNTEAFF.

This chain uses TRBV5-1 with TRBJ1-1; TRBD1 is a possible D gene (6 bases). The CDR3 length is 15 residues. The germline V and J ends were trimmed by 4 bases and 0 bases, with 13 bases remaining between them. Germline V gene sequence: CDR1 SGHRS, CDR2 YFSETQ. CDR3 sequence (DNA): TGCGCCAGCAGCACGGGAGGGGACATGAACACTGAAGCTTTCTTT. This sequence encodes CASSTGGDMNTEAFF.

V is TRBV7-8 and J is TRBJ2-5; D not certain. Trimming pared 5 bases from V and 5 bases from J, leaving 18 bases between. Germline V gene sequence: CDR1 SGHVS, CDR2 FQNEAQ. The CDR3 has 15 residues. DNA of the CDR3: TGTGCCAGCAGCCAATCCTCTACGTATCGGGAGACCCAGTACTTC. This sequence encodes CASSQSSTYRETQYF.

The chain joins TRBV2 to TRBJ2-1, with a possible D match to TRBD1 (6 bases). V lost 2 bases and J 6 bases, leaving 8 bases between the germline ends. Germline values: CDR1 SNHLY, CDR2 FYNNEI. CDR3 length equals 13 residues. The CDR3 coding sequence is TGTGCCAGCAGTGAATGGACAGCCAATGAGCAGTTCTTC. This sequence encodes CASSEWTANEQFF.